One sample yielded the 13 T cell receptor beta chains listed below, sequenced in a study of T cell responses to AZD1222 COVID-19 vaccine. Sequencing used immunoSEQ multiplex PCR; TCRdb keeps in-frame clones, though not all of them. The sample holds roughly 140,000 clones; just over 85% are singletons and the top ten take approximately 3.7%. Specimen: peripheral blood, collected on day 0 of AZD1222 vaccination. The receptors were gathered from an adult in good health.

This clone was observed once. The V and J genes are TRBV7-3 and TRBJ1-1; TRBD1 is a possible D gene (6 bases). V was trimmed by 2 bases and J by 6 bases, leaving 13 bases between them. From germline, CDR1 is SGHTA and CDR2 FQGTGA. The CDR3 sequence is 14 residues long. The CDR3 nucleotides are TGTGCCAGCAGCTTAGGATCGGAGGGGGCTGAAGCTTTCTTT. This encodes CASSLGSEGAEAFF. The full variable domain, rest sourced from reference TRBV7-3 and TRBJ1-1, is GAGVSQTPSNKVTEKGKYVELRCDPISGHTALYWYRQSLGQGPEFLIYFQGTGAADDSGLPNDRFFAVRPEGSVSTLKIQRTERGDSAVYLCASSLGSEGAEAFFGQGTRLTVV.

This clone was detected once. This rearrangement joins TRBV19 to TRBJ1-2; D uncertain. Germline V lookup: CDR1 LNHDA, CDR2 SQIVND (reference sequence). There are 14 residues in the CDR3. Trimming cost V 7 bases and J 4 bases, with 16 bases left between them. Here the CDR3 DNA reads TGTGCCAGTACCTTGGGCACAAATATCTATGGCTACACCTTC. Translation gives CASTLGTNIYGYTF.

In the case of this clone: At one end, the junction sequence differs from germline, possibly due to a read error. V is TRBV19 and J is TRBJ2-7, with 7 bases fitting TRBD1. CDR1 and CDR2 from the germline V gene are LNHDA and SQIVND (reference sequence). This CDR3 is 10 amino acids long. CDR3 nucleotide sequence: TGTGCCAGTAGTGTCCGGGACAGTTCCTTC. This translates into CASSVRDSSF.

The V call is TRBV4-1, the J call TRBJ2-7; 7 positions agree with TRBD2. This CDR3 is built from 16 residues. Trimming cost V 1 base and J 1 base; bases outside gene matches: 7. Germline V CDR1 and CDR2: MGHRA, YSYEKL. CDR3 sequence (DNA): TGCGCCAGCAGCCAAGGTCCCCAGGGAGGGTCCTACGAGCAGTACTTC. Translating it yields CASSQGPQGGSYEQYF.

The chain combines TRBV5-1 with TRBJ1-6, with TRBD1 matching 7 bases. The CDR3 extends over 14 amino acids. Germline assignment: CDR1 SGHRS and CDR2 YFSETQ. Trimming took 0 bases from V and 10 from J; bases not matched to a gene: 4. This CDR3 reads CASSLETGVSPLHF. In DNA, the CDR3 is TGCGCCAGCAGCTTGGAAACAGGGGTCTCACCCCTCCACTTT.

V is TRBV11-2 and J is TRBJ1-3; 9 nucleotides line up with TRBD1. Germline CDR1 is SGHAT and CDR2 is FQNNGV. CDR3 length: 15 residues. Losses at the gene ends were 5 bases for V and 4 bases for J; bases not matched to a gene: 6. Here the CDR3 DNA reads TGTGCCAGCAGCAACAGACAGGGGGGAGGAAACACCATATATTTT. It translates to CASSNRQGGGNTIYF.

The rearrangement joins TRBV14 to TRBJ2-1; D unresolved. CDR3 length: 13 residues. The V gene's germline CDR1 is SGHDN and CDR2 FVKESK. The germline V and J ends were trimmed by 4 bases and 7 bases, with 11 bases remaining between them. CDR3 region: CASSPNSGNEQFF. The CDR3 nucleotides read TGTGCCAGCAGCCCCAACAGTGGAAATGAGCAGTTCTTC.

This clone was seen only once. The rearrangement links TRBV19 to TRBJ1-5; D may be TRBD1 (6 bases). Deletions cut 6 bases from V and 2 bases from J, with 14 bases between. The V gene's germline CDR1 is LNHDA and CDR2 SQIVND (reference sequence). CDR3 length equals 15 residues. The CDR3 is CASSYREMGNQPQHF. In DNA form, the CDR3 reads TGTGCCAGTAGCTACAGGGAGATGGGCAATCAGCCCCAGCATTTT.

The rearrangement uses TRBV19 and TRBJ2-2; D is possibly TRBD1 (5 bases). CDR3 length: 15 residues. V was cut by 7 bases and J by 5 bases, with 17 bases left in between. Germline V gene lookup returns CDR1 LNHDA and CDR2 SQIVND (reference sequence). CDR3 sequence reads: CASTATVYGTGELFF. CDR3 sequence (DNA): TGTGCCAGTACCGCGACAGTATACGGGACCGGGGAGCTGTTTTTT.

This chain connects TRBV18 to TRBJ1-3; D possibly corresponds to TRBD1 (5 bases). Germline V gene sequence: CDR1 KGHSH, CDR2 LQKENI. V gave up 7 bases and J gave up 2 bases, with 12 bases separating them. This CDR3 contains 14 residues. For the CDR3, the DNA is TGTGCCAGCTTCAGGGAACAGGCTGGAAACACCATATATTTT. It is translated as CASFREQAGNTIYF.

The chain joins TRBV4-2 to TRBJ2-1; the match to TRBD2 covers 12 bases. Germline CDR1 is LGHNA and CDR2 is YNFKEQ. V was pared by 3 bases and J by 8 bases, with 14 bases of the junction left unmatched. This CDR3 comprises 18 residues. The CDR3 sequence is CASSHSTSGSIGGDEQFF. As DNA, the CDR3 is TGTGCCAGCAGCCACTCGACTAGCGGGAGTATAGGTGGTGATGAGCAGTTCTTC.

The CDR3 nucleotides are TGTGCCAGCAGCTTAGAACAAAACTATGGCTACACCTTC. Translation: CASSLEQNYGYTF. The genes are TRBV7-2 and TRBJ1-2; D is undetermined. The CDR3 spans 13 residues. The ends were cut back, 1 base at V and 2 bases at J, with 5 bases in the middle. Germline assignment: CDR1 SGHTA and CDR2 FQGNSA.

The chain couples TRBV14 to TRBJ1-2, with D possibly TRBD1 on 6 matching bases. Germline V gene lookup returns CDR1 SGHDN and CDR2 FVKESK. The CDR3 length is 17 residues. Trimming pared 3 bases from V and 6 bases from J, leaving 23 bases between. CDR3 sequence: CASSHPLRKGRGNGYTF. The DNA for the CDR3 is TGTGCCAGCAGCCACCCCTTAAGGAAGGGCAGGGGTAATGGCTACACCTTC.